This TCR beta chain was sequenced for a study of CD8+ T cells in alopecia areata. Broader study findings: Significant decreases in scalp clonality and expanded CD8+ clones followed tofacitinib treatment. Sharing of TCRs across patients appeared less clear than in mice, possibly for HLA-related reasons. It was lesional scalp, especially alopecia totalis/universalis, that showed higher clonality than normal scalp.

cDNA prepared by RNA extraction and subsequent reverse transcription served as the template for sequencing. Clones were sequenced by immunoSEQ multiplex PCR, and TCRdb holds only the in-frame ones, with some missing. The repertoire holds 200,000 to 250,000 clones, with more than 45% as singletons. V shed 1 base, J shed 3 bases, and the junction held 4 bases outside the gene matches. The CDR3 consists of 14 residues. Germline CDR1 reads GTSNPN; CDR2 reads SVGIG (reference sequence). Sample treatment: oral pan-JAK inhibitor, 5-10 mg twice daily. Those with alopecia areata gave lesional scalp punch biopsies and peripheral blood. Notes on this clone: No antigen is known for it.

The specimen comprised CD4+ T cells sorted from blood, sampled at week 4, from a patient treated with tofacitinib. The chain employs TRBV30 and TRBJ2-5; 8 bases are shared with TRBD1. The clonotype comes from a human donor with alopecia areata. CDR3 in DNA: TGTGCCTGGAGTGGGGCAGGGGGCAAAGAGACCCAGTACTTC. Translating it yields CAWSGAGGKETQYF.